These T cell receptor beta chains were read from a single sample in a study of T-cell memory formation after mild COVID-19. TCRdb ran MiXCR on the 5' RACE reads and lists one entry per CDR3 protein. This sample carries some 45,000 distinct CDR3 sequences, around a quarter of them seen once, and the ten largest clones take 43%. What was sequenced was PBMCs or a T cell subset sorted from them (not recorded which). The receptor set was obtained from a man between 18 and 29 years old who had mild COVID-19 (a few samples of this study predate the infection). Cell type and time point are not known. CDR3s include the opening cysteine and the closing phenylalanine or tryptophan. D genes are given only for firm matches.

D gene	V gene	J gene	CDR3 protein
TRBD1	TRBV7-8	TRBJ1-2	CASSWNPGTGAYGYTF
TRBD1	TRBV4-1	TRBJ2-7	CASSRLSSGGSYEQYF
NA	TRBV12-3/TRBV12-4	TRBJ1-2	CASLSEGATIYGYTF
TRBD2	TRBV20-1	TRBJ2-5	CSARELTSGKETQYF
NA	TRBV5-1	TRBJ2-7	CASSLVVRGNYEQYF
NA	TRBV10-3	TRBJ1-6	CAISDPTATLIPNSALHF
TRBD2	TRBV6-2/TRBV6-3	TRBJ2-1	CASRRGGGANEQFF
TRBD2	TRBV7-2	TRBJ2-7	CASSPWGGGLEQYF
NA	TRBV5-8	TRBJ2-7	CASSLAGSWQYF
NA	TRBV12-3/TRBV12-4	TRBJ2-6	CATASGVGANVLTF